This T cell receptor (beta chain) was captured in a study of control samples from healthy donors and cancer patients. Sequenced by immunoSEQ multiplex PCR; TCRdb stores in-frame clones only, minus some. The repertoire has roughly 170,000 clones, 75% to 95% of them found once; the top ten carry just over 2%. This CDR3 spans 13 amino acids. V was trimmed by 3 bases and J by 7 bases, leaving 13 bases between them. CDR1 is DFQATT, CDR2 SNEGSKA, per germline (reference sequence). V and J are TRBV20-1 and TRBJ1-5, with D unresolved. The sequence derives from a woman in her thirties or forties in good health. Sequencing was carried out using blood. In DNA form, the CDR3 reads TGCAGTGCTAGTCAGGATCGGGGACAGCCCCAGCATTTT. It codes for CSASQDRGQPQHF.